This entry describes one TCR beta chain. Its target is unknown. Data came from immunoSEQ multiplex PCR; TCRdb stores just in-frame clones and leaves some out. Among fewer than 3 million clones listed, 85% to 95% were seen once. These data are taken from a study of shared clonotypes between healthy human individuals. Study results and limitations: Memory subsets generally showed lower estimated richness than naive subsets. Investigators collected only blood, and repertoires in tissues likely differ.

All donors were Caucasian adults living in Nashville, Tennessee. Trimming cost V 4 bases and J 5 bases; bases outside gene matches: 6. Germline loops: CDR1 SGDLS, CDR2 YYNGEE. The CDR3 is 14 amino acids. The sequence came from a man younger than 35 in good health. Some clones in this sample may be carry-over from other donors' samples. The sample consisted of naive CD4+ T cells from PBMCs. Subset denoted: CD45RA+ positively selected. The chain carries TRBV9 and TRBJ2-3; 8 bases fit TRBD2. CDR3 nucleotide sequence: TGTGCCAGCAGCATACTAGCGGAGGGAGATACGCAGTATTTT. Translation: CASSILAEGDTQYF.